This TCR beta chain was captured in a study of long-term antiretroviral therapy in people with HIV. Whole-study context: The earliest samples predate the 2015 immediate-ART recommendation by about a decade. Overall study findings and caveats: Whereas controls had wider CDR3 length ranges, HIV repertoires had narrower ones. The data indicate that diversity increased after ART but remained below transplant donor controls.

Trimming took 4 bases from V and 2 from J; bases not matched to a gene: 8. Germline CDR1 and CDR2: ENHRY and SYGVKD. The CDR3 loop spans 16 amino acids. Details on this clone: Antigen unknown.

Survey-level resolution applied to immunoSEQ assay v3.0. TCRdb's table, derived via immunoSEQ multiplex PCR, lists solely in-frame clones and lacks some. The sample holds 20,000 to 30,000 clones, roughly 86% seen once. A minimum of one pre-ART and two post-ART PBMC samples existed for each donor. The genes are TRBV10-3 and TRBJ2-3; 8 positions agree with TRBD2. This specimen was unsorted PBMCs, taken 1.9 years after starting antiretroviral therapy. This sequence originates from a woman in her thirties with HIV. The CDR3 coding sequence is TGTGCCATCAGTGGATCGGGGGGGTGGCCCACAGATACGCAGTATTTT. Protein: CAISGSGGWPTDTQYF.